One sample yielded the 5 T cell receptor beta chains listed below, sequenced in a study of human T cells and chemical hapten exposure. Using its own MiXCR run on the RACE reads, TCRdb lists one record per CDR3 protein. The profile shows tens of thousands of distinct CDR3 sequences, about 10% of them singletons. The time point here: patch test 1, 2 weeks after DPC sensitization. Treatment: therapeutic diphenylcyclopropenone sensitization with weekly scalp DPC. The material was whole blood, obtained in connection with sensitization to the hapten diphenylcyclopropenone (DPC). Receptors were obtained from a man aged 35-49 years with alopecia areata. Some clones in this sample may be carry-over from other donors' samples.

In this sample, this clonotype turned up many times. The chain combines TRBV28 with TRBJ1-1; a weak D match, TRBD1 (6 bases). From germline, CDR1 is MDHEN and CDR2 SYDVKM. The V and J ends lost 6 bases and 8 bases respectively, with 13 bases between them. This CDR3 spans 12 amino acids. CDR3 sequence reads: CASSLGTREAFF. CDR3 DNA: TGTGCCAGCAGCTTAGGGACACGAGAAGCTTTCTTT.

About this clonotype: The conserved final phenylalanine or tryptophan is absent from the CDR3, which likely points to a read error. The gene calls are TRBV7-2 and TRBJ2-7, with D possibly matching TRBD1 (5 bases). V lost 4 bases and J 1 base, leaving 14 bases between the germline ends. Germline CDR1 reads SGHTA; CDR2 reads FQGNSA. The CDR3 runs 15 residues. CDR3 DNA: TGTGCCAGCAGCTCACTAACGACAGCGTCCTACGAGCAGTACTCC. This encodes CASSSLTTASYEQYS.

The CDR3 here is CSARDLGHVSSGNTIYF. The CDR3 DNA is TGCAGTGCTAGAGATTTGGGCCACGTGAGCTCTGGAAACACCATATATTTT. The chain employs TRBV20-1 and TRBJ1-3, with unresolved D. With 0 bases removed from V and 0 bases from J, the gap between germline ends came to 15 bases. The CDR3 contains 17 residues. Germline V gene data show CDR1 as DFQATT and CDR2 as SNEGSKA (reference sequence).

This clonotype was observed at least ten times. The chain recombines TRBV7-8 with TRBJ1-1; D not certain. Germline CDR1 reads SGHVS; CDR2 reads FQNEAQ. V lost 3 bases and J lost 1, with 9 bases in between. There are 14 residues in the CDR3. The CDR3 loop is CASSLVSRNTEAFF. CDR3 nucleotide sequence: TGTGCCAGCAGCTTGGTCTCTCGGAACACTGAAGCTTTCTTT.

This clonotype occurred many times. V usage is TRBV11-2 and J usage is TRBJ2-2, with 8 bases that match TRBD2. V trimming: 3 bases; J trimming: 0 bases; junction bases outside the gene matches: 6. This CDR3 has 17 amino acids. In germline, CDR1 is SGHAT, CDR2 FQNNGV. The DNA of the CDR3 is TGTGCCAGCAGCTTCCGTACGGGAGGGGCGAACACCGGGGAGCTGTTTTTT. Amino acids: CASSFRTGGANTGELFF.